This section outlines one T cell receptor (beta chain) sequence together with its context. The antigen remains undetermined. A single base separates this from a much larger clone, so it may be a read error. This CDR3 is missing its conserved last phenylalanine or tryptophan, likely due to a read error. V lost 7 bases and J 5 bases, leaving 12 bases between the germline ends. This CDR3 has 12 amino acids. This entry belongs to a study of glioma-infiltrating T cells. Regarding the study as a whole: CDR3 overlap between tissue and blood was very small.

The iRepertoire nested amplicon-rescue multiplex PCR amplified TCR alpha and beta CDR3s from RNA. One entry per CDR3 protein, called by TCRdb with MiXCR from the multiplex PCR reads. The sample holds about 130,000 distinct CDR3 sequences; roughly 23% are singletons and the top ten take 13% to 15%. This receptor was taken from a human donor with low-grade glioma or glioblastoma, undergoing nonglioma brain surgery, or in good health (not recorded which). What was sequenced was glioma tissue, nonneoplastic brain tissue, or PBMCs (not recorded which). J is TRBJ2-7 and V is TRBV12-3 or TRBV12-4; no reliable D call. The CDR3 coding sequence is TGTGCCAGCATGCTCTCCACCCACGAGCAGTACCTC. Translation gives CASMLSTHEQYL.